Sequencing of this T cell receptor (beta chain) was carried out in a study of beta chain features in type 1 diabetes. Turning to the study itself: Cell yields, gender and age were similar in healthy donors and patients. Study-wide results and limits: Type 1 diabetes patients had fewer VDJ junction insertions and more deletions. Researchers could not determine here whether HLA type influences TCRB rearrangement.

This clone has more than one count but fewer than ten. Its antigen is unknown. Of the isolated RNA, all was reverse transcribed, and so the sequenced material was expressed TCRB transcripts. The data were produced by immunoSEQ multiplex PCR, yet TCRdb's version contains in-frame clones alone and is incomplete. The sample records 150,000 to 160,000 clones, more than 9.5% being singletons. Germline V gene lookup returns CDR1 ENHRY and CDR2 SYGVKD. This CDR3 has 16 amino acids. V was cut by 3 bases and J by 2 bases, with 13 bases left in between. A CD45RO/CCR7/CD25/CD127/CD95/CD27 panel sorted naive, central memory, regulatory and stem cell-like memory CD4+ cells.

This chain joins TRBV10-3 and TRBJ2-2; TRBD2 might be the D (6 bases). The receptor's source is a man aged 18 to 29 in good health. Sequences were obtained from central memory CD4+ T cells from blood. The chain's CDR3 is CAISDKGTRNTGELFF. The CDR3 DNA is TGTGCCATCAGTGATAAAGGGACTCGAAACACCGGGGAGCTGTTTTTT.